What follows are 23 T cell receptor beta chains derived from one specimen sequenced in a study of shared clonotypes between healthy human individuals. TCRdb's copy holds only in-frame clones and misses some; the assay was immunoSEQ multiplex PCR. The sample holds over 950,000 clones, 77% seen once. The sample consisted of memory CD4+ T cells from PBMCs. As for subset: CD45RA-negative fraction. The receptors were sampled from a man younger than 35 in good health. Some clones in this sample may be carry-over from other donors' samples.

The chain joins TRBV11-2 to TRBJ1-2; D ambiguous. The ends were cut back, 1 base at V and 6 bases at J, with 15 bases in the middle. The germline V gene encodes CDR1 SGHAT and CDR2 FQNNGV. The CDR3 is made up of 15 amino acids. The chain's CDR3 is CASSLVGPQKDGYTF. CDR3 sequence (DNA): TGTGCCAGCAGCTTAGTTGGGCCCCAGAAGGATGGCTACACCTTC.

Only one count was recorded for this clone. The rearrangement uses TRBV27 and TRBJ2-1, with 10 bases fitting TRBD2. Germline V gene lookup returns CDR1 MNHEY and CDR2 SMNVEV (reference sequence). The CDR3 has 16 amino acids. J lost 7 bases, V lost 2 bases, and 8 bases had no gene match. CDR3 sequence reads: CASSLLGPSGRNEQFF. As DNA, the CDR3 is TGTGCCAGCAGTTTACTTGGCCCTAGCGGGAGAAATGAGCAGTTCTTC.

The V gene is TRBV29-1, the J gene TRBJ2-5, with 7 nucleotides matching TRBD2. Germline-derived CDR1 and CDR2 are SQVTM and ANQGSEA. J lost 5 bases, V lost 2 bases, and 5 bases had no gene match. This CDR3 spans 13 amino acids. CDR3 residues: CSVEKRGGETQYF. CDR3 DNA sequence: TGCAGCGTTGAAAAGAGGGGAGGGGAGACCCAGTACTTC. Full variable domain (rest looked up from reference TRBV29-1 and TRBJ2-5): SAVISQKPSRDICQRGTSLTIQCQVDSQVTMMFWYRQQPGQSLTLIATANQGSEATYESGFVIDKFPISRPNLTFSTLTVSNMSPEDSSIYLCSVEKRGGETQYFGPGTRLLVL.

V and J are TRBV5-8 and TRBJ1-2, with D possibly TRBD1 on 5 matching bases. Germline CDR1 is SGHTS and CDR2 is YDEGEE. This CDR3 has 12 residues. The V end was cut by 4 bases, the J end by 4 bases, with 8 bases between. CDR3 sequence reads: CASSRQSYGYTF. The CDR3 coding sequence is TGTGCCAGCAGCCGACAGTCCTATGGCTACACCTTC.

This clone has just one count. The genes are TRBV7-8 and TRBJ2-5; D gene uncertain. This CDR3 is built from 13 residues. Trimming left V 5 bases short and J 4 bases short, with 11 bases between. CDR1 SGHVS and CDR2 FQNEAQ come from the germline V gene. The CDR3 is CASSPGQRETQYF. CDR3 coding DNA: TGTGCCAGCAGCCCCGGGCAGAGAGAGACCCAGTACTTC.

J is TRBJ2-2 and V is TRBV11-2; D remains unclear. Germline V lookup: CDR1 SGHAT, CDR2 FQNNGV. The CDR3 is made up of 16 amino acids. V gave up 3 bases and J gave up 0 bases, with 11 bases separating them. The CDR3 sequence: CASSLFKTTNTGELFF. The CDR3 DNA reads TGTGCCAGCAGCTTGTTTAAGACAACGAACACCGGGGAGCTGTTTTTT.

With regard to this clone: Other DNA sequences in the same sample also yield this CDR3. The chain has TRBV28 and TRBJ1-5; 7 bases map to TRBD1. Trimming cost V 2 bases and J 7 bases; bases outside gene matches: 8. The germline gives CDR1 MDHEN, CDR2 SYDVKM. CDR3 size: 15 residues. CDR3 in DNA: TGTGCCAGCAGTTTACCCGGGACAGCGGGACAGCCCCAGCATTTT. Encoded protein: CASSLPGTAGQPQHF.

This clone has more than one count but fewer than ten. The rearrangement joins TRBV7-2 to TRBJ1-5; weak D call: TRBD1 (5 bases). CDR1 and CDR2 (germline): SGHTA, FQGNSA. The CDR3 runs to 15 residues. V lost 4 bases to trimming and J lost 7 bases, with 17 bases between them. The CDR3 loop reads CASSSLLGGGQPQHF. The CDR3 nucleotides read TGTGCCAGCAGCTCTCTGCTGGGGGGAGGGCAGCCCCAGCATTTT. The full variable domain, in which reference TRBV7-2 and TRBJ1-5 provide the parts outside the CDR3, is GAGVSQSPSNKVTEKGKDVELRCDPISGHTALYWYRQSLGQGLEFLIYFQGNSAPDKSGLPSDRFSAERTGGSVSTLTIQRTQQEDSAVYLCASSSLLGGGQPQHFGDGTRLSIL.

As for this clone: The same CDR3 can be traced to other DNA sequences in this sample. V gene TRBV5-1 combines with J gene TRBJ2-5; the D is unclear. The CDR3 extends over 12 amino acids. Germline CDR1 is SGHRS and CDR2 is YFSETQ. The V end was cut by 4 bases, the J end by 5 bases, with 9 bases between. The CDR3 region is CASSPSEETQYF. For the CDR3, the DNA is TGCGCCAGCAGCCCCAGTGAGGAGACCCAGTACTTC.

CDR3 amino acids: CASSPLGRVNNQPQHF. CDR3 DNA: TGTGCCAGCAGCCCTCTAGGAAGGGTTAACAATCAGCCCCAGCATTTT. This chain connects TRBV7-2 to TRBJ1-5; D ambiguous. The length of the CDR3 is 16 residues. Germline lookup yields CDR1 SGHTA and CDR2 FQGNSA. Trimming took 5 bases from V and 3 from J, leaving 17 bases between them.

The chain recombines TRBV30 with TRBJ2-5, with D uncertain. This CDR3 has 12 residues. CDR1 is GTSNPN, CDR2 SVGIG, per germline (reference sequence). The V end lost 1 base, the J end lost 5 bases, and 8 bases lay between the germline ends. CDR3 protein: CAWSAERETQYF. The CDR3 coding sequence is TGTGCCTGGAGTGCTGAGCGTGAGACCCAGTACTTC.

V usage is TRBV7-3 and J usage is TRBJ2-3; D remains ambiguous. The V gene lost 3 bases and the J gene lost 2 bases, with 12 bases spanning the gap. The germline gives CDR1 SGHTA, CDR2 FQGTGA. The CDR3 has 15 amino acids. CDR3 amino acids: CASSFNARVTDTQYF. In nucleotides, the CDR3 is TGTGCCAGCAGCTTTAACGCAAGAGTCACAGATACGCAGTATTTT.

This clone has a handful of counts. The chain employs TRBV2 and TRBJ1-5; unclear D gene. The germline V and J ends were trimmed by 2 bases and 3 bases, with 11 bases remaining between them. Germline CDR1 reads SNHLY; CDR2 reads FYNNEI. This CDR3 spans 15 amino acids. CDR3 sequence: CASSETGSPNQPQHF. CDR3 in DNA: TGTGCCAGCAGTGAAACGGGGAGCCCCAATCAGCCCCAGCATTTT.

The V gene is TRBV30, the J gene TRBJ2-1; 7 bases match TRBD2. The germline gives CDR1 GTSNPN, CDR2 SVGIG (reference sequence). The CDR3 contains 12 residues. DNA of the CDR3: TGTGCTGGTGGGGGGGGTTACAATGAGCAGTTCTTC. Translation: CAGGGGYNEQFF.

The chain joins TRBV10-3 to TRBJ2-7; 12 bases map to TRBD2. Trimming took 3 bases from V and 2 from J; bases not matched to a gene: 14. CDR3 size: 19 residues. Germline V gene data show CDR1 as ENHRY and CDR2 as SYGVKD. The CDR3: CAISDLTSTSGRPPYEQYF. The CDR3, as DNA: TGTGCCATCAGTGACCTAACTTCTACTAGCGGGAGGCCCCCCTACGAGCAGTACTTC.

The chain couples TRBV7-9 to TRBJ2-7, with TRBD2 matching over 7 bases. With V trimmed by 4 bases and J by 4 bases, 13 bases remained unmatched. Germline V gene data show CDR1 as SEHNR and CDR2 as FQNEAQ (reference sequence). The length of the CDR3 is 16 residues. Here the CDR3 DNA reads TGTGCCAGCAGCTCGTTGGCGGGAGTAGGAACTTACGAGCAGTACTTC. This sequence encodes CASSSLAGVGTYEQYF.

The chain links TRBV2 to TRBJ2-1; tentative D call: TRBD1 (5 bases). CDR3 length: 11 residues. Looked up from germline, CDR1 is SNHLY and CDR2 is FYNNEI. V was cut by 8 bases and J by 10 bases, with 12 bases left in between. CDR3 sequence: CASWKGQEQFF. The DNA of the CDR3 is TGTGCCAGCTGGAAGGGGCAGGAGCAGTTCTTC.

The table lists this clone with a few counts. A much larger clonotype is one base distant, so this may be a read error. The chain combines TRBV10-3 with TRBJ2-3; D may correspond to TRBD1 or TRBD2 (6 bases each). Germline CDR1 reads ENHRY; CDR2 reads SYGVKD. This CDR3 is built from 13 residues. The CDR3 region is CAISRGATDTQCF. In DNA form, the CDR3 reads TGTGCCATCAGTAGGGGGGCCACAGATACGCAGTGTTTT.

The genes are TRBV7-3 and TRBJ1-5; D ambiguous. V gave up 2 bases and J gave up 5 bases, with 10 bases separating them. Germline lookup yields CDR1 SGHTA and CDR2 FQGTGA. This CDR3 comprises 14 residues. The CDR3 protein is CASSLSGQDQPQHF. CDR3 nucleotides: TGTGCCAGCAGCTTATCAGGTCAAGATCAGCCCCAGCATTTT.

V usage is TRBV7-7 and J usage is TRBJ2-3; the match to TRBD2 covers 9 bases. Losses at the gene ends were 5 bases for V and 9 bases for J; bases not matched to a gene: 6. This CDR3 region has 13 residues. Per the germline V gene, CDR1 is SSHAT and CDR2 is FNYEAQ (reference sequence). This CDR3 is CASSPAGGYTQYF. CDR3 in DNA: TGTGCCAGCAGCCCGGCGGGGGGGTACACGCAGTATTTT.

This clone was seen a handful of times. The gene calls are TRBV5-1 and TRBJ1-2; 8 bases match TRBD1. Germline V gene lookup returns CDR1 SGHRS and CDR2 YFSETQ. The V gene end was trimmed by 4 bases and the J gene end by 7 bases; junction bases not matched to a gene: 6. This CDR3 has 13 amino acids. The CDR3 DNA follows: TGCGCCAGCAGCCTAATAGGGACAGGTGGCTACACCTTC. This encodes CASSLIGTGGYTF.

The CDR3 DNA reads TGTGCCAGCAGTCCGACAGTTGGGGTCTCTAACATTCAGTACTTC. Protein sequence: CASSPTVGVSNIQYF. This chain connects TRBV28 to TRBJ2-4, with a weak D call TRBD1 (5 bases). Trimming removed 5 bases at V and 7 bases at J, with 18 bases between. CDR1 MDHEN and CDR2 SYDVKM come from the germline V gene. This CDR3 has 15 residues.

The chain employs TRBV11-2 and TRBJ1-2; D remains unclear. Trimming cost V 5 bases and J 2 bases, with 9 bases left between them. The CDR3 extends over 13 amino acids. Germline V gene sequence: CDR1 SGHAT, CDR2 FQNNGV. CDR3: CASSPRANYGYTF. In nucleotides, the CDR3 is TGTGCCAGCAGCCCCCGGGCGAACTATGGCTACACCTTC.